The TCR beta chain described here comes from a study of PD-L1 blockade in urothelial cancer. Study as a whole: Previous chemotherapy exposure amounted to 0 to 3 regimens for patients.

A note on this clone: Its specificity is unknown.

Germline CDR1 reads SGHVS; CDR2 reads FQNEAQ. The CDR3 covers 13 residues. The V gene end was trimmed by 5 bases and the J gene end by 13 bases; junction bases not matched to a gene: 10. Overall study results and limits: Tumor-associated clones in the blood of durable-benefit patients grew more at 3 weeks.

The sample's time point: pretreatment peripheral blood. TCRdb's copy holds only in-frame clones and misses some; the assay was immunoSEQ multiplex PCR. The data hold under 60,000 clones, with around 80% observed a single time. The TCR was taken from a man aged 70-80 years with urothelial cancer. This rearrangement joins TRBV7-8 to TRBJ1-2; 10 bases line up with TRBD1. Here the sequenced sample was PBMCs, taken around atezolizumab (anti-PD-L1) treatment. This CDR3 is CASSQWDRGQATF. CDR3 nucleotide sequence: TGTGCCAGCAGCCAGTGGGACAGGGGACAGGCCACCTTC.